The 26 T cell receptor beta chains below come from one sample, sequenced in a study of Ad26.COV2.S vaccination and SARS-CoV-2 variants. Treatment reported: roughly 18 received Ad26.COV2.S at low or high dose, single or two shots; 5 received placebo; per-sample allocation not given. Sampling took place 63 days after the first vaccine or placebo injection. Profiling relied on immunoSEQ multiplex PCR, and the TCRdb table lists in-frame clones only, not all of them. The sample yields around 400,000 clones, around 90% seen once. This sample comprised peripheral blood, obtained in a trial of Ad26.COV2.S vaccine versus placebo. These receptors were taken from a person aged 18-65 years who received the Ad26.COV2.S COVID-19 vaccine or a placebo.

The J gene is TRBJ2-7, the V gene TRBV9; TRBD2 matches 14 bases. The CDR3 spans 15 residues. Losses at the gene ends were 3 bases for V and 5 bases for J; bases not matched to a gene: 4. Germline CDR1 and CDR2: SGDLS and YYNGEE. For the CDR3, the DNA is TGTGCCAGCAGCGCTCCGGGACTAGCGGGGGACGAGCAGTACTTC. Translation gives CASSAPGLAGDEQYF.

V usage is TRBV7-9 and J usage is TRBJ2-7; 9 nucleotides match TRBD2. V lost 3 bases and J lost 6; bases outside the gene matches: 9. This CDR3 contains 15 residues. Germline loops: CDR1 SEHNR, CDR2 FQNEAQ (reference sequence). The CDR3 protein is CASSFTSSGILEQYF. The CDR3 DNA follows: TGTGCCAGCAGCTTTACGTCTAGCGGGATCCTCGAGCAGTACTTC.

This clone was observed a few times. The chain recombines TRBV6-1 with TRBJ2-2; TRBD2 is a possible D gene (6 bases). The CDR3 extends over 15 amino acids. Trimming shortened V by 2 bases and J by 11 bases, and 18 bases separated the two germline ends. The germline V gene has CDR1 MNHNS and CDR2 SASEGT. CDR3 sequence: CASSEPGGSRDELFF. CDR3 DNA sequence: TGTGCCAGCAGTGAACCAGGAGGGAGCCGGGACGAGCTGTTTTTT.

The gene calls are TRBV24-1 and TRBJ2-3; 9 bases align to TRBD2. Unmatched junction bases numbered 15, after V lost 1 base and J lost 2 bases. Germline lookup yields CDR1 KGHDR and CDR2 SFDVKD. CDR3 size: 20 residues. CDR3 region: CATSDFSLAGTSGYTDTQYF. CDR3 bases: TGTGCCACCAGTGATTTCAGCCTAGCGGGAACGTCTGGATACACAGATACGCAGTATTTT.

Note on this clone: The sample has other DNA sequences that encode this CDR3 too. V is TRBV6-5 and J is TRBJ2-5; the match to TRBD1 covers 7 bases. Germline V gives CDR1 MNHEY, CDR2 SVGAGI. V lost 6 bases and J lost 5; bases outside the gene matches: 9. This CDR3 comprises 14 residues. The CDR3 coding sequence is TGTGCCAGCAGCCGACAGGGCTTAACGGAGACCCAGTACTTC. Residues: CASSRQGLTETQYF.

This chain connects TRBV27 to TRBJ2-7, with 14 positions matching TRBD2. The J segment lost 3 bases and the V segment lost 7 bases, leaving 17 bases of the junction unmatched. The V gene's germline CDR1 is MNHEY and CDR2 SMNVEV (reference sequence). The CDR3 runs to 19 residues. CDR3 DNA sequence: TGTGCCAGCAAGGGGACTAGCGGGAGTGGGCGGGGGAGTCTCTACGAGCAGTACTTC. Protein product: CASKGTSGSGRGSLYEQYF.

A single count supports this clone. Here the CDR3 reads CASSQRDREIYNEQFF. The CDR3 coding sequence is TGTGCCAGCAGCCAAAGAGACCGGGAGATATACAATGAGCAGTTCTTC. The chain carries TRBV3-1 (or the pseudogene TRBV3-2) and TRBJ2-1, with D possibly TRBD2 on 6 matching bases. Germline assignment: CDR1 LGHDT and CDR2 YNNKEL (reference sequence). The CDR3 contains 16 residues. Trimming removed 2 bases from V and 4 bases from J, with 15 bases in between.

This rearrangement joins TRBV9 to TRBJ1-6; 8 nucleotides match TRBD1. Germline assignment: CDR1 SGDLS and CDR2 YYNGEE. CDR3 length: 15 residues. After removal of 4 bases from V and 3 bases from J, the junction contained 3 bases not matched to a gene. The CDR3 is CASSPTGGYNSPLHF. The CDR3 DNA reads TGTGCCAGCAGCCCCACAGGGGGCTATAATTCACCCCTCCACTTT.

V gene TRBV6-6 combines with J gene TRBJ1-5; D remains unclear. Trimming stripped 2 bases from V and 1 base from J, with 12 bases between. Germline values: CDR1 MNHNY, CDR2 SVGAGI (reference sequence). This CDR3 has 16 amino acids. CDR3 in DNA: TGTGCCAGCAGTTACAGGGAGGAGTGGAGCAATCAGCCCCAGCATTTT. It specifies CASSYREEWSNQPQHF.

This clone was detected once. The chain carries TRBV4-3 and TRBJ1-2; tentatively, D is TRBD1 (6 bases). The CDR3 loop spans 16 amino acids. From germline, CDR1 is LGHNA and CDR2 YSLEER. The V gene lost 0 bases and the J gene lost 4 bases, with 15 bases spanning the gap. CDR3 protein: CASSQDFGGASYGYTF. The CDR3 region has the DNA TGCGCCAGCAGCCAAGATTTCGGGGGCGCGTCCTATGGCTACACCTTC.

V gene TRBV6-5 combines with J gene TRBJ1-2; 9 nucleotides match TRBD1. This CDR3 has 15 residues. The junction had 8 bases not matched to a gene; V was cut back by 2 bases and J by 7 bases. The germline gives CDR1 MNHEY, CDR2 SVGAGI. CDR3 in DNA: TGTGCCAGCAGTTACGTGGACAGGGGTTCCGGTGGCTACACCTTC. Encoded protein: CASSYVDRGSGGYTF.

CDR3: CAISESSRPGPYGYTF. In nucleotides, the CDR3 is TGTGCCATCAGTGAGTCGTCCCGGCCAGGGCCCTATGGCTACACCTTC. The chain links TRBV10-3 to TRBJ1-2, with D possibly TRBD1 on 5 matching bases. Trimming pared 0 bases from V and 4 bases from J, leaving 15 bases between. The V gene's germline CDR1 is ENHRY and CDR2 SYGVKD. The CDR3 is 16 amino acids.

The CDR3 protein is CASSYSAGGLRQFF. Written as DNA, the CDR3 is TGTGCCAGCAGTTACTCGGCAGGGGGCTTAAGGCAGTTCTTC. This sequence joins TRBV6-5 and TRBJ2-1; 8 nucleotides agree with TRBD1. Germline values: CDR1 MNHEY, CDR2 SVGAGI. The CDR3 extends over 14 amino acids. Trimming cost V 0 bases and J 12 bases; bases outside gene matches: 7.

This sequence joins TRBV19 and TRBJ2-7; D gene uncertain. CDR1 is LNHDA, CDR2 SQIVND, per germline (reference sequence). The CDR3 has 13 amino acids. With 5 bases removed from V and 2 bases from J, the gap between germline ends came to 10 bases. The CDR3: CASSPAVTYEQYF. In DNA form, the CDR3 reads TGTGCCAGTAGTCCGGCGGTGACCTACGAGCAGTACTTC.

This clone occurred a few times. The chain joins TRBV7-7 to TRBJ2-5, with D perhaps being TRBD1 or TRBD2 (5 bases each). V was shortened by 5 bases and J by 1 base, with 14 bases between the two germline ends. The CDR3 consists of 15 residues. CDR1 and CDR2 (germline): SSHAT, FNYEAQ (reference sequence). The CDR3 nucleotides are TGTGCCAGCAGCATAATCCCTGGGGGCCAAGAGACCCAGTACTTC. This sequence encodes CASSIIPGGQETQYF.

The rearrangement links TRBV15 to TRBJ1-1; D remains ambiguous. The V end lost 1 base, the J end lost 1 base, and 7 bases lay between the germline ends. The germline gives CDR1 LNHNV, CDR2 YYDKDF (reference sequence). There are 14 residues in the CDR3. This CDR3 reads CATSRGGSNTEAFF. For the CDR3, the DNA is TGTGCCACCAGCAGAGGAGGGTCGAACACTGAAGCTTTCTTT.

The CDR3 nucleotides are TGCGCCAGCAGCCTGCCGGGAAATCGGGGGAATGAGCAGTTCTTC. Translation gives CASSLPGNRGNEQFF. V gene TRBV4-1 combines with J gene TRBJ2-1; D may be TRBD2 (6 bases). Germline CDR1 MGHRA, CDR2 YSYEKL. V was clipped by 4 bases and J by 7 bases, with 17 bases between them. This CDR3 region has 15 residues.

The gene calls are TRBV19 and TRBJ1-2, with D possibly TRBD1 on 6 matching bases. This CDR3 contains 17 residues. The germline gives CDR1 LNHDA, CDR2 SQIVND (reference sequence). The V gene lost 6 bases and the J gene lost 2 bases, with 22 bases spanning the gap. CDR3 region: CASSGSLQGTQNYGYTF. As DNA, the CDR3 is TGTGCCAGTAGCGGCTCCTTGCAGGGGACCCAGAACTATGGCTACACCTTC.

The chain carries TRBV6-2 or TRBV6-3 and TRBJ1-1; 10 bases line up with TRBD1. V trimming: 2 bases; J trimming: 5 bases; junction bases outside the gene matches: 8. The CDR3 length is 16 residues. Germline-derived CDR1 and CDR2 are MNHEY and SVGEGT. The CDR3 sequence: CASSYNWDRGETEAFF. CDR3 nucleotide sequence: TGTGCCAGCAGTTACAATTGGGACAGGGGAGAGACTGAAGCTTTCTTT.

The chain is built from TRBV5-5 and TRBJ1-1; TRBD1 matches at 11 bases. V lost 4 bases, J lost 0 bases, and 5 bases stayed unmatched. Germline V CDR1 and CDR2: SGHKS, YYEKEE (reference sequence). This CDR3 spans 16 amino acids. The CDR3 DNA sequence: TGTGCCAGCAGCCCGGACAGGGGGCAGATGAACACTGAAGCTTTCTTT. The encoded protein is CASSPDRGQMNTEAFF. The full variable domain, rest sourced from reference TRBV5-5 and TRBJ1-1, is DAGVTQSPTHLIKTRGQQVTLRCSPISGHKSVSWYQQVLGQGPQFIFQYYEKEERGRGNFPDRFSARQFPNYSSELNVNALLLGDSALYLCASSPDRGQMNTEAFFGQGTRLTVV.

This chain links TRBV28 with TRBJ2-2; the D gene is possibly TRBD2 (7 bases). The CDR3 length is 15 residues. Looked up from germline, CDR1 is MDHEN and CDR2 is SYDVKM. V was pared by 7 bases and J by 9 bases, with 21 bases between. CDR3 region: CASTLERGGYRELFF. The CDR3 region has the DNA TGTGCCAGCACCTTAGAGAGGGGGGGCTACCGGGAGCTGTTTTTT.

CDR3 amino acids: CASSRDRRTGELFF. The CDR3 DNA is TGTGCCAGCAGCCGGGACCGAAGAACCGGGGAGCTGTTTTTT. The V call is TRBV11-1, the J call TRBJ2-2; D could derive from TRBD1 or TRBD2 (5 bases each). CDR1 and CDR2 from the germline V gene are SGHAT and FQDESV (reference sequence). V was trimmed by 5 bases and J by 5 bases, leaving 12 bases between them. The CDR3 has 14 residues.

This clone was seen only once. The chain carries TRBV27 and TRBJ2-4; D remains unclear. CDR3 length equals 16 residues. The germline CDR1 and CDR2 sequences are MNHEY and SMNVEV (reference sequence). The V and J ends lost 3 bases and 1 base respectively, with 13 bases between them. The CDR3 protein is CASSFRLTSAKNIQYF. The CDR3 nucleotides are TGTGCCAGCAGTTTTAGGCTAACATCGGCCAAAAACATTCAGTACTTC.

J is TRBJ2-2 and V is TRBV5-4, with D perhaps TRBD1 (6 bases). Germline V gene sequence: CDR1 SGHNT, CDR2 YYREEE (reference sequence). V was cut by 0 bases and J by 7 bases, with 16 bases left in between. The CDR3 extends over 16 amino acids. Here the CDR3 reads CASSLVPGGLSGELFF. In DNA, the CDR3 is TGTGCCAGCAGCTTGGTCCCTGGGGGCTTGAGCGGGGAGCTGTTTTTT.

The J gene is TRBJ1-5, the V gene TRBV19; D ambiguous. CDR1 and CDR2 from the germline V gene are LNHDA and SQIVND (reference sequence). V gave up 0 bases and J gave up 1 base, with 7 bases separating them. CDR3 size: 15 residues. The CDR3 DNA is TGTGCCAGTAGTATAGATCTCCCCAGCAATCAGCCCCAGCATTTT. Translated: CASSIDLPSNQPQHF.

The CDR3 DNA sequence: TGTGCCAGCAGCGTAGGGGGACAGGGGACCTACGAGCAGTACTTC. Residues: CASSVGGQGTYEQYF. V gene TRBV9 combines with J gene TRBJ2-7; 10 nucleotides align to TRBD1. J gave up 2 bases and V 0 bases, and 2 bases lay outside the gene matches. Germline CDR1 is SGDLS and CDR2 is YYNGEE. The length of the CDR3 is 15 residues.